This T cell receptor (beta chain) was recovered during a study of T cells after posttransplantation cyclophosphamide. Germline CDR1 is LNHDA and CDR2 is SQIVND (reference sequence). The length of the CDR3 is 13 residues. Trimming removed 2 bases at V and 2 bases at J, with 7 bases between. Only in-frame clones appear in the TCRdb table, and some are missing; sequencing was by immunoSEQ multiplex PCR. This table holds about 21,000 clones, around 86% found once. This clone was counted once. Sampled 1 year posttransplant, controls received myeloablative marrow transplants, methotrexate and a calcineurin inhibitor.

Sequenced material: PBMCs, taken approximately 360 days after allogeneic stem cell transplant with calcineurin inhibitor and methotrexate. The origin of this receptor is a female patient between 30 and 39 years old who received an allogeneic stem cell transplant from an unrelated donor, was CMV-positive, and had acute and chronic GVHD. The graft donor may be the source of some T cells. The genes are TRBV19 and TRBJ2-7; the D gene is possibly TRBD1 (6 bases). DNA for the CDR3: TGTGCCAGTAGTATACGGGACACCTACGAGCAGTACTTC. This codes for CASSIRDTYEQYF.